This is a list of T cell receptor beta chains from one sample in a study of T cells after somatic rescue of genetic block. Generated by immunoSEQ multiplex PCR, the TCRdb table keeps only in-frame clones and is missing some. The table records more than 70,000 clones, 75% to 90% of them present only once. The sequenced sample consisted of peripheral blood mononuclear cells (PBMCs). The origin of the receptors is a young woman. The CDR3 runs from the conserved cysteine through the conserved F or W. Fields, in order: V gene, clone size, J gene, CDR3 protein. Clone sizes are given selectively: once, few, many, or a class where the clone is expanded.

TRBV6-1,.,TRBJ1-4,CASSESAGGRFLLFF
TRBV16,.,TRBJ1-1,CASRRGNTEAFF
TRBV4-1,.,TRBJ1-3,CASSQDVSASGNTIYF
TRBV11-3,.,TRBJ2-7,CASSLAGIAYEQYF
TRBV6-5,.,TRBJ2-7,CASSSTRGEQYF
TRBV6-5,.,TRBJ2-5,CASSYSGVPQETQYF
TRBV5-1,.,TRBJ2-7,CASSGTGGFSYEQYF
TRBV5-1,few,TRBJ2-7,CASSRDSYEQYF
TRBV29-1,.,TRBJ2-5,CSVDTGSQETQYF
TRBV5-4,once,.,CASSRDYEQYF
TRBV18,.,TRBJ1-3,CASSTGVPGFTGNTIYF
TRBV2,.,TRBJ1-1,CASSEEGGTANTEAFF
TRBV6-1,once,TRBJ1-1,CASSKRNTEAFF
TRBV5-1,.,TRBJ2-1,CASSLLAGSSYNEQFF
TRBV7-9,.,TRBJ2-3,CASSPSGGTDTDTQYF
TRBV13,.,TRBJ2-1,CASSYGDRSYNEQFF
TRBV28,few,TRBJ1-3,CASTWTSGNTIYF
TRBV28,.,TRBJ2-1,CASSPSRGGPIEIKFF
TRBV9,.,TRBJ2-2,CASSVVPLDRDTGELFF
TRBV7-6,.,TRBJ1-2,CASSPRGYGYTF
TRBV5-1,.,TRBJ1-1,CASSLAGIDTEAFF
TRBV5-1,.,TRBJ1-1,CASSAGTGVYNTEAFF
TRBV28,.,TRBJ1-5,CASSSQAARQPQHF
TRBV4-1,.,TRBJ2-2,CASRLNRGNTGELFF
TRBV19,.,TRBJ2-1,CASRSTPDSYNEQFF
TRBV2,few,TRBJ1-2,CASSAAQRYGYTF
TRBV2,.,TRBJ1-4,CASSAGATNEKLFF
TRBV11-2,.,TRBJ2-7,CASSRLLDSYEQYF
TRBV27,.,TRBJ2-7,CASSGDAHEQYF
TRBV6-1,.,TRBJ2-3,CASSEAGVGTDTQYF
TRBV7-9,.,TRBJ2-2,CASSYPLAAANTGELFF
TRBV19,.,TRBJ2-3,CASSIGDTQYF
TRBV7-2,.,TRBJ2-7,CASSPSSYEQYF
TRBV6-9,.,TRBJ1-5,CASMKNFPGQGPTGNQPQHF
TRBV6-5,.,TRBJ1-1,CASSYVGSRTEAFF
TRBV19,few,TRBJ2-2,CASSILEGGYTGELFF
TRBV28,.,TRBJ1-1,CASSPSRSARGAEAFF
TRBV27,.,TRBJ2-7,CASSVAGSYEQYF
TRBV27,.,TRBJ1-6,CASSSGPWGSPLHF
TRBV29-1,.,TRBJ1-2,CSATLPQGPDGYTF
TRBV28,.,TRBJ1-3,CASRLSPLPLKRNTIYF
TRBV19,.,TRBJ2-5,CASSIPGGVQTQYF
TRBV6-5,.,TRBJ2-7,CASSVSSGSSYEQYF
TRBV28,.,TRBJ2-7,CASSLIYEQYF
TRBV5-6,.,TRBJ2-7,CASSLVVTGGALDF
TRBV5-1,once,TRBJ2-7,CASSLAAGESSYEQYF
TRBV5-4,.,TRBJ2-3,CASSPPRELDTQYF
TRBV5-8,.,TRBJ1-5,CASSPGGGPEREVPQHF
TRBV2,.,TRBJ1-2,CASSELGVRRNYGYTF
TRBV28,.,TRBJ2-7,CASSLMWSPSSYEQYF